This T cell receptor (beta chain) was sequenced for a study of post-analysis software for immune sequencing data. As for this clonotype: The antigen is not known.

This CDR3 spans 13 amino acids. The V gene end was trimmed by 6 bases and the J gene end by 6 bases; junction bases not matched to a gene: 4. Germline lookup yields CDR1 SQVTM and CDR2 ANQGSEA. Study results and caveats: Samples from one preparation batch, clustered by F measure, grouped strongly together. Elevated frequency relative to controls characterized roughly 5 TRBV segments in patients, TRBV5-6, TRBV5-1 and TRBV20-1 among them.

TCR beta cDNA libraries included unique molecular identifiers. Between about 0.85 and 11 million T cells gave rise to 450,000 to 650,000 cDNA molecules. Via MiXCR, TCRdb re-called the PCR reads, giving one row per CDR3 protein. The profile shows about 430,000 distinct CDR3 sequences, 39% of them singletons. The chain couples TRBV29-1 to TRBJ2-1; 11 bases line up with TRBD2. The receptor was isolated from a girl aged 2 to 9 with multiple sclerosis. Sequencing was performed on blood. CDR3 region: CSVPSGGLNEQFF. The CDR3 DNA sequence: TGCAGCGTGCCTAGCGGGGGGCTCAATGAGCAGTTCTTC.